The clone carrying this T cell receptor (beta chain) was counted between two and nine times. Its cognate antigen is unknown. The sample originates from a study of cytomegalovirus exposure and HLA in healthy donors. The donors were members of the roughly 120-subject validation cohort (separate from the 666-subject first cohort). Assay: immunoSEQ multiplex PCR; the TCRdb copy retains only in-frame clones and omits some. Seen here are about 160,000 clones, roughly 96% observed once, and the top ten hold roughly 1%. Germline trimming cut 6 bases from V and 9 bases from J; bases unmatched to any gene: 7. Germline CDR1 SGHRS, CDR2 YFSETQ. The CDR3 contains 14 residues. Study conclusions and caveats: Within the 130 or so validation repertoires, first-cohort TCR clusters tended to co-occur, according to a later analysis. The study flagged about 160 TCR beta chains as cytomegalovirus-associated. The classifier reportedly diagnosed cytomegalovirus status with high sensitivity and specificity.

The sample comprised PBMCs. The TCR was taken from a woman under 30 in good health and CMV-seronegative. The gene calls are TRBV5-1 and TRBJ2-1; TRBD2 aligns across 12 bases. This chain's CDR3 is CASMLAGGPVEQFF. In nucleotides, the CDR3 is TGCGCCAGCATGCTAGCGGGGGGGCCAGTTGAGCAGTTCTTC.